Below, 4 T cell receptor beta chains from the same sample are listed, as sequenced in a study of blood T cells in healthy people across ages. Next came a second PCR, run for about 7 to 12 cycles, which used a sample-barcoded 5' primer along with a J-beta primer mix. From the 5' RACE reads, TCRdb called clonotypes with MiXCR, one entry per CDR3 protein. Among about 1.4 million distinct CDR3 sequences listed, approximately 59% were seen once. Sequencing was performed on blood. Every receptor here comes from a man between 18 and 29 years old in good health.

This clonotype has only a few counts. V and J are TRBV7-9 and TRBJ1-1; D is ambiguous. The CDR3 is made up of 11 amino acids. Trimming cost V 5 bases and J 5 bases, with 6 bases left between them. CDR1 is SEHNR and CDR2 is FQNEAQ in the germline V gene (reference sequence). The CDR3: CASSALTEAFF. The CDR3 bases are TGTGCCAGCAGCGCGTTGACTGAAGCTTTCTTT. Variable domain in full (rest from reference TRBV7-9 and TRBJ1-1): DTGVSQNPRHKITKRGQNVTFRCDPISEHNRLYWYRQTLGQGPEFLTYFQNEAQLEKSRLLSDRFSAERPKGSFSTLEIQRTEQGDSAMYLCASSALTEAFFGQGTRLTVV.

The CDR3 reads CAWSGQDGYTF. CDR3 DNA: TGTGCCTGGAGTGGACAGGATGGCTACACCTTC. J is TRBJ1-2 and V is TRBV30, with a weak D call TRBD1 (6 bases). The CDR3 length is 11 residues. Germline V gives CDR1 GTSNPN, CDR2 SVGIG (reference sequence). Trimming stripped 1 base from V and 6 bases from J, with 6 bases between.

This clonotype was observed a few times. The CDR3 bases are TGTGCCAGCAGTGAGGACTCTGGGGCCAACGTCCTGACTTTC. The encoded protein is CASSEDSGANVLTF. The chain recombines TRBV6-4 with TRBJ2-6; D unresolved. Deletions cut 3 bases from V and 0 bases from J, with 3 bases between. Germline CDR1 reads MRHNA; CDR2 reads SNTAGT. The length of the CDR3 is 14 residues.

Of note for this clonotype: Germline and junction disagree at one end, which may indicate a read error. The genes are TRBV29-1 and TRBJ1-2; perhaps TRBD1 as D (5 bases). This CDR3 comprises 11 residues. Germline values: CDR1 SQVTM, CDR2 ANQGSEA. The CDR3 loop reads CSARGGGGYTF. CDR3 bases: TGCAGCGCCCGGGGGGGTGGCGGCTACACTTTC.